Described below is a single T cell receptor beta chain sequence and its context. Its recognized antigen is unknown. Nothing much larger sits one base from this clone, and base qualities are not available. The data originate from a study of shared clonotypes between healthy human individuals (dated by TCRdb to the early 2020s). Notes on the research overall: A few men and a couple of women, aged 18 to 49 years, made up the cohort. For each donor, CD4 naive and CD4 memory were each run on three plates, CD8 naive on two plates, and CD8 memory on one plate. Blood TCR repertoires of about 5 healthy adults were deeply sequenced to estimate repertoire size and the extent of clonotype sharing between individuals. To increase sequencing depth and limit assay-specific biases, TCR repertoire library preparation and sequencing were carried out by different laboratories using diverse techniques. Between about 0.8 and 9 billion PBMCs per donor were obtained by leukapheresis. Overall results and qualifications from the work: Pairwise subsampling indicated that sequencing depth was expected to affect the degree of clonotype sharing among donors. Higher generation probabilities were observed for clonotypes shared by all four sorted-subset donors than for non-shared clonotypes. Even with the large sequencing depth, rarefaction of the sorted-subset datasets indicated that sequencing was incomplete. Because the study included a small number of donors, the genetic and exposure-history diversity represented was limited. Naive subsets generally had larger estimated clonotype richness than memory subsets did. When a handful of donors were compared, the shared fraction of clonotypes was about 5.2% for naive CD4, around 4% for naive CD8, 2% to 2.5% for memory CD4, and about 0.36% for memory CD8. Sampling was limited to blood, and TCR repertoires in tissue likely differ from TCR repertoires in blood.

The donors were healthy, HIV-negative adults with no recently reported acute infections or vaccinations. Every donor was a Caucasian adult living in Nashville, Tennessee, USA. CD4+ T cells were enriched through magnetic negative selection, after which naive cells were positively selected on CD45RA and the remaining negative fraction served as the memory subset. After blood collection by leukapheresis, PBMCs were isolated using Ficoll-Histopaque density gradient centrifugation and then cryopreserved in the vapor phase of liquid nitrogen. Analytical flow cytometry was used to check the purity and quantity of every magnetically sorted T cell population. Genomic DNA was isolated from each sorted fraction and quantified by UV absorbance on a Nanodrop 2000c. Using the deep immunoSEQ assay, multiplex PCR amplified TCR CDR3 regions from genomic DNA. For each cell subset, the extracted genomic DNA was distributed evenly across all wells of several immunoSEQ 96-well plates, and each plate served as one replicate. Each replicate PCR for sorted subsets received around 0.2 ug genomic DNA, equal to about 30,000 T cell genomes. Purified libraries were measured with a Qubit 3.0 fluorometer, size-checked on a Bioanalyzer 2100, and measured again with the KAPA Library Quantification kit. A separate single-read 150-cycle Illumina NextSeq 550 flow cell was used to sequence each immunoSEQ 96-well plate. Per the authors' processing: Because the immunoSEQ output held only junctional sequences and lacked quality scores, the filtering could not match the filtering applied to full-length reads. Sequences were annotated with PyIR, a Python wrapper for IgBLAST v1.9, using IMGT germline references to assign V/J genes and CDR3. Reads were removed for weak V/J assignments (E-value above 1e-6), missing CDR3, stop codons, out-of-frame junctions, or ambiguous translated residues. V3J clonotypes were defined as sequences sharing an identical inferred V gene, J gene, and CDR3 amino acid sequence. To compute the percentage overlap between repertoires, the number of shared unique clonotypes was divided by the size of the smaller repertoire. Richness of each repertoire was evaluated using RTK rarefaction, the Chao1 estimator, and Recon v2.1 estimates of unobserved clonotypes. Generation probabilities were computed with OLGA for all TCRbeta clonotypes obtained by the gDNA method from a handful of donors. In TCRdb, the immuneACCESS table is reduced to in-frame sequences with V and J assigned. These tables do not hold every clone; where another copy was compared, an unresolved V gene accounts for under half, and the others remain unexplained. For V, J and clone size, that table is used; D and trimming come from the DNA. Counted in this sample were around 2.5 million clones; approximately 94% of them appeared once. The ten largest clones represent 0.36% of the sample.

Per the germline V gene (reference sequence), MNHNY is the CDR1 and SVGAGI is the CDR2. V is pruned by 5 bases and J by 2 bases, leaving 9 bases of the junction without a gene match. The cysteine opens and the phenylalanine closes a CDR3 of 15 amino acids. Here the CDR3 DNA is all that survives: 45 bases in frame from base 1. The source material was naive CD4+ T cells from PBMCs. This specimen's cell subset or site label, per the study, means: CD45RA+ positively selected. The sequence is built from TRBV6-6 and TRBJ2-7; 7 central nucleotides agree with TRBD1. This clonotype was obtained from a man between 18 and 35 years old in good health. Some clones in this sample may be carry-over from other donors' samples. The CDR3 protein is CASSPNRGLAYEQYF. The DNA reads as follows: TGTGCCAGCAGTCCAAACAGGGGTTTGGCCTACGAGCAGTACTTC.